This T cell receptor (beta chain) was sequenced for a study of blood T cell repertoires in COVID-19. Study-level background: The study drew acute and convalescent COVID-19 samples from the United States, Italy and Spain. PBMCs, B-cell-depleted T cells, or T cells provided the cDNA or gDNA that made up the material.

Clones were sequenced by immunoSEQ multiplex PCR, and TCRdb holds only the in-frame ones, with some missing. The table includes some 250,000 clones, more than 70% detected once. Germline V gene sequence: CDR1 MRHNA, CDR2 SNTAGT. Deletions cut 4 bases from V and 0 bases from J, with 12 bases between. This CDR3 region has 16 residues. The sequence derives from a middle-aged woman who had recovered from COVID-19. Sequences were obtained from peripheral blood. The chain employs TRBV6-4 and TRBJ2-2, with D possibly matching TRBD2 (5 bases). DNA for the CDR3: TGTGCCAGCAGTGTGTTCGAGGGAGCGAACACCGGGGAGCTGTTTTTT. Its translation is CASSVFEGANTGELFF.